This TCR beta chain was captured by sequencing in a study of response to subunit inactivated influenza vaccine. Study-level points and caveats: The authors suggested that every seasonal influenza vaccination recruits few new T cells.

Each CDR3 protein gets one entry after TCRdb re-called the RT-PCR reads with MiXCR. The sample contains 400,000 to 650,000 distinct CDR3 sequences, around 7.7% of which appear only once. This CDR3 contains 17 residues. V gave up 2 bases and J gave up 2 bases, with 18 bases separating them. As regards this clonotype: Its target is unknown.

J is TRBJ2-5 and V is TRBV12-3 or TRBV12-4; weak D call: TRBD1 (6 bases). This sequence was found in a man aged 50-75 years who received an inactivated influenza vaccine. This material consisted of PBMCs from blood, taken around 25 months after vaccination. CDR3 nucleotides: TGTGCCAGCAGTTTATCAGGTTGGGGGACAACTCAAGAGACCCAGTACTTC. As protein: CASSLSGWGTTQETQYF.